This T cell receptor (beta chain) was identified in a study of T cell repertoires in cytomegalovirus infection (dated by TCRdb to about 2019). Background for the entire study: Peptide stimulations targeted recently identified HLA-C-restricted CMV epitopes, whose presentation resists viral immunomodulation, together with well-studied HLA-B-restricted epitopes. Because public TCR beta signatures pointed to carriage of CMV infection together with the matching HLA type, the HLA type of each donor mattered for the analysis. General findings and caveats noted by the study authors: In the ex vivo response, HLA-C-restricted CMV-specific TCR beta clonotypes were dominant, and in two of eight donors the single most frequent clonotype came from this HLA-C-restricted group. Carriers of CMV infection plus the relevant HLA type were discriminated by the cumulative frequency of public TCR beta family members in the study cohort and in an independent 352-donor cohort.

The instrument given in TCRdb is Illumina HiSeq 1500. The public reads were run again by TCRdb, first through fastp at Q25 and then through MiXCR, and only productive beta chains were kept. For every CDR3 protein sequence, its rows merge into one entry that carries the most common genes and DNA. The sample data list 110,000 or so distinct CDR3 sequences, and more than 30% of these were observed just once. The top ten clonotypes cover 40% to 45% of the sample. Taken with the paper, the label for treatment or condition translates to: in vitro stimulation with specific CMV peptide epitopes to enrich CMV-specific T cells. The CDR3 covers 11 residues, taking in both the cysteine and the phenylalanine. The sequence is cut down to CDR3 DNA, 33 bases in frame from base 1. CDR1 and CDR2 are read off the germline V gene as MDHEN and SYDVKM. V lost 7 bases and J lost 3 bases; the stretch between them is 4 bases long.

This clonotype appeared a few times. What this receptor recognizes is not known. Per-base quality was not reported, and no clone a single base away is much larger than it. Specimen: CD8+ T cells from cultured PBMCs, collected from culture after CMV antigen stimulation. This sequence originates from a human donor in good health (CMV status not recorded). Some clones in this sample may be carry-over from other donors' samples. The V and J segments used are TRBV28 and TRBJ1-5; a confident D gene designation cannot be given. The sequence in DNA is TGTGCCAGCACGATCAATCAGCCCCAGCATTTT. This yields the protein CASTINQPQHF.